The 13 T cell receptor beta chains below were found in one sample sequenced in a study of a mutant IDH1 vaccine in newly diagnosed glioma. The time point here: week 11, during vaccination. Doses comprised 300 ug of mutant IDH1 20-mer peptide each, plus topical imiquimod. TCRdb's copy holds only in-frame clones and misses some; the assay was immunoSEQ multiplex PCR. The repertoire has about 130,000 clones, about four fifths of them found once; the top ten carry less than 7%. These receptors have no known antigen. The material sequenced was PBMCs, taken from a glioma patient whose treatment included an IDH1 peptide vaccine. These receptor sequences come from a man aged 40-49 years with glioma.

The chain carries TRBV4-3 and TRBJ2-7; no clear D. This CDR3 is 14 amino acids long. Trimming cost V 0 bases and J 4 bases, with 10 bases left between them. Germline CDR1 LGHNA, CDR2 YSLEER. The CDR3 nucleotides read TGCGCCAGCAGCCAAGATACGGCACCTTACGAGCAGTACTTC. Translating gives CASSQDTAPYEQYF.

V gene TRBV7-9 combines with J gene TRBJ1-1; D unclear. Between the trimmed V and J ends, which lost 5 bases and 3 bases, there was a span of 13 bases. The germline V gene has CDR1 SEHNR and CDR2 FQNEAQ (reference sequence). This CDR3 contains 14 residues. CDR3 residues: CASSPTSKYTEAFF. The CDR3 coding sequence is TGTGCCAGCAGCCCCACGAGCAAATACACTGAAGCTTTCTTT. Based on the CDR3 plus reference TRBV7-9 and TRBJ1-1, the full variable domain is DTGVSQNPRHKITKRGQNVTFRCDPISEHNRLYWYRQTLGQGPEFLTYFQNEAQLEKSRLLSDRFSAERPKGSFSTLEIQRTEQGDSAMYLCASSPTSKYTEAFFGQGTRLTVV.

The genes are TRBV4-3 and TRBJ2-2, with D perhaps matching TRBD1 (6 bases). The CDR3 spans 15 residues. Trimming shortened V by 4 bases and J by 6 bases, and 15 bases separated the two germline ends. Germline V lookup: CDR1 LGHNA, CDR2 YSLEER. CDR3 coding DNA: TGCGCCAGCAGCCGGAAGGGGGAAGGGGCCGGGGAGCTGTTTTTT. Encoded protein: CASSRKGEGAGELFF.

V is TRBV7-2 and J is TRBJ2-5, with D hard to call. This CDR3 has 12 residues. V was shortened by 5 bases and J by 4 bases, with 8 bases between the two germline ends. Germline values: CDR1 SGHTA, CDR2 FQGNSA. The CDR3 sequence: CASSGRVETQYF. In DNA form, the CDR3 reads TGTGCCAGCAGCGGTAGGGTAGAGACCCAGTACTTC.

V is TRBV4-1 and J is TRBJ1-5; D unresolved. The V end lost 2 bases, the J end lost 2 bases, and 16 bases lay between the germline ends. The germline V gene has CDR1 MGHRA and CDR2 YSYEKL. The CDR3 contains 17 residues. Here the CDR3 reads CASSQTFTTTGNQPQHF. CDR3 in DNA: TGCGCCAGCAGCCAAACCTTTACAACGACGGGCAATCAGCCCCAGCATTTT.

The V gene is TRBV28, the J gene TRBJ2-7; 9 bases are a match to TRBD1. The V gene end was trimmed by 6 bases and the J gene end by 3 bases; junction bases not matched to a gene: 3. Germline assignment: CDR1 MDHEN and CDR2 SYDVKM. This CDR3 contains 13 residues. In nucleotides, the CDR3 is TGTGCCAGCAGAGACAGGGGGAACTACGAGCAGTACTTC. Its protein is CASRDRGNYEQYF.

The chain employs TRBV15 and TRBJ2-1; 8 bases fit TRBD1. Trimming at V came to 0 bases and at J to 6 bases, leaving 10 bases not matched to a gene. This CDR3 is 17 amino acids long. From germline, CDR1 is LNHNV and CDR2 YYDKDF (reference sequence). CDR3 in DNA: TGTGCCACCAGCAGAGACCAGTTGGGACAGGTCATCAATGAGCAGTTCTTC. This codes for CATSRDQLGQVINEQFF.

The gene calls are TRBV9 and TRBJ2-1, with 8 bases identical to TRBD2. V trimming: 6 bases; J trimming: 1 base; junction bases outside the gene matches: 9. Germline V gene data show CDR1 as SGDLS and CDR2 as YYNGEE. The length of the CDR3 is 16 residues. DNA for the CDR3: TGTGCCAGCACCCTGAGGATAGCGGGGTCCTACAATGAGCAGTTCTTC. Translated, it gives CASTLRIAGSYNEQFF. Using reference TRBV9 and TRBJ2-1 for the parts outside the CDR3, the full variable domain is DSGVTQTPKHLITATGQRVTLRCSPRSGDLSVYWYQQSLDQGLQFLIQYYNGEERAKGNILERFSAQQFPDLHSELNLSSLELGDSALYFCASTLRIAGSYNEQFFGPGTRLTVL.

The genes are TRBV19 and TRBJ2-3, with 8 bases lining up with TRBD1. With V trimmed by 5 bases and J by 3 bases, 4 bases remained unmatched. Germline V CDR1 and CDR2: LNHDA, SQIVND (reference sequence). The CDR3 loop spans 14 amino acids. The CDR3 here is CASSLRTGTDTQYF. The CDR3 region has the DNA TGTGCCAGTAGTCTCCGGACAGGGACAGATACGCAGTATTTT.

The chain joins TRBV19 to TRBJ1-6; D is perhaps TRBD1 (6 bases). The V and J ends lost 6 bases and 6 bases respectively, with 18 bases between them. Looked up from germline, CDR1 is LNHDA and CDR2 is SQIVND (reference sequence). This CDR3 region has 16 residues. CDR3 nucleotides: TGTGCCAGTAGCCGCGCGGGGGCCCTGGGTAATTCACCCCTCCACTTT. It codes for CASSRAGALGNSPLHF.

Only a few counts were recorded for this clone. V gene TRBV9 combines with J gene TRBJ2-5; the D gene is possibly TRBD1 (5 bases). Germline V CDR1 and CDR2: SGDLS, YYNGEE. The CDR3 runs 14 residues. V was cut by 3 bases and J by 5 bases, with 14 bases left in between. The CDR3 loop is CASSATAGWETQYF. The CDR3 DNA reads as TGTGCCAGCAGCGCCACTGCAGGGTGGGAGACCCAGTACTTC.

CDR3 protein: CASSLGDRANQPQHF. CDR3 nucleotide sequence: TGTGCCAGCAGCTTAGGGGACAGGGCCAATCAGCCCCAGCATTTT. V and J are TRBV7-2 and TRBJ1-5; 9 nucleotides line up with TRBD1. Losses at the gene ends were 1 base for V and 3 bases for J; bases not matched to a gene: 1. Looked up from germline, CDR1 is SGHTA and CDR2 is FQGNSA. This CDR3 is 15 amino acids long.

In this sample, this clone turned up once. The J gene is TRBJ1-5, the V gene TRBV19, with D unresolved. The CDR3 loop spans 15 amino acids. V dropped 9 bases and J dropped 2 bases, with 17 bases sitting between them. Germline V gene sequence: CDR1 LNHDA, CDR2 SQIVND (reference sequence). CDR3 amino acids: CASRGSQYGNQPQHF. DNA for the CDR3: TGTGCCAGCCGCGGTAGTCAGTATGGCAATCAGCCCCAGCATTTT.